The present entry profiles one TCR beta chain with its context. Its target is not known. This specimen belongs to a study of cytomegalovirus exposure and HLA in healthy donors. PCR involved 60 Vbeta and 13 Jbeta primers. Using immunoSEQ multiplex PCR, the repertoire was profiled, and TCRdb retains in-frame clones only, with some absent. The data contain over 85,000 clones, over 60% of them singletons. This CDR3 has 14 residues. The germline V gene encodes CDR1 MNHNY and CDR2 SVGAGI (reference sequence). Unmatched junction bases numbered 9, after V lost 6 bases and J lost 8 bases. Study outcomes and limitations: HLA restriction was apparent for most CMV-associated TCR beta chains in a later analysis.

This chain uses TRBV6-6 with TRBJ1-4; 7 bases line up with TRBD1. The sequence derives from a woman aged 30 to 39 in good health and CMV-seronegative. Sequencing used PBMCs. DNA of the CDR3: TGTGCCAGCAGGACAGGGACCGCCAGGGAAAAACTGTTTTTT. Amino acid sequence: CASRTGTAREKLFF.